This T cell receptor beta chain was documented in a study of blood T cells in healthy people across ages. CDR3 length: 13 residues. The germline V and J ends were trimmed by 5 bases and 5 bases, with 10 bases remaining between them. CDR1 is SGHTA, CDR2 FQGTGA, per germline. There were at least 6 micrograms of total RNA extracted from every sample. With a J-beta primer mix and a sample-barcoded 5' primer, a second PCR ran about 7 to 11 cycles. MiXCR, run by TCRdb on the 5' RACE reads, gives a single entry per CDR3 protein. Here the sample spans 850,000 to 1,000,000 distinct CDR3 sequences, roughly half being singletons.

The V call is TRBV7-3, the J call TRBJ2-4, with D perhaps being TRBD1 or TRBD2 (5 bases each). Source material: blood. The source of this sequence is a woman aged 55-70 years in good health. The CDR3 DNA follows: TGTGCCAGCAGCGTAGGGACCCAAAACATTCAGTACTTC. Its protein is CASSVGTQNIQYF.